The 22 T cell receptor beta chains below all came from one sample that was sequenced in a study of identical twins. MiXCR, run by TCRdb on the 5' RACE reads, gives a single entry per CDR3 protein. Of about 430,000 distinct CDR3 sequences in the sample, roughly 18% are singletons; the top ten hold 12%. The sample consisted of naive T cells sorted from blood. These receptors all come from a man aged 50 to 60 in good health.

This clonotype was counted at least ten times. V usage is TRBV5-1 and J usage is TRBJ2-3, with a possible D match to TRBD2 (5 bases). Trimming cost V 0 bases and J 4 bases, with 9 bases left between them. Looked up from germline, CDR1 is SGHRS and CDR2 is YFSETQ. CDR3 length equals 14 residues. The CDR3 here is CASSLGGSPDTQYF. The CDR3 nucleotides read TGCGCCAGCAGCTTGGGAGGGTCTCCAGATACGCAGTATTTT.

The chain employs TRBV6-6 and TRBJ2-1, with D possibly matching TRBD2 (5 bases). The germline V gene encodes CDR1 MNHNY and CDR2 SVGAGI (reference sequence). This CDR3 spans 13 amino acids. V lost 9 bases and J lost 3, with 12 bases in between. The CDR3 region is CASGSDSYNEQFF. The CDR3 DNA reads as TGTGCCAGTGGTAGCGATAGCTACAATGAGCAGTTCTTC.

Concerning this clonotype: At one end, the junction sequence differs from germline, possibly due to a read error. The V and J genes are TRBV7-2 and TRBJ2-1, with D maybe TRBD2 (6 bases). The CDR3 is made up of 16 amino acids. Germline V gives CDR1 SGHTA, CDR2 FQGNSA. The CDR3 reads CASSLVPTSSFNEQFF. DNA for the CDR3: TGTGCCAGCAGCTTAGTACCGACTAGTTCCTTCAATGAGCAGTTCTTC.

This clonotype was detected many times. The chain carries TRBV14 and TRBJ1-1; 8 bases agree with TRBD1. V lost 3 bases, J lost 10 bases, and 13 bases stayed unmatched. CDR1 is SGHDN and CDR2 is FVKESK in the germline V gene. This CDR3 has 15 residues. The CDR3 region is CASSHGRGPRIGAFF. The CDR3 DNA reads as TGTGCCAGCAGCCACGGCAGGGGGCCGCGGATCGGAGCTTTCTTT.

This clonotype was observed a handful of times. CDR3 in amino acids: CASDRQISNTGELFF. CDR3 bases: TGTGCCAGCGACAGGCAGATTTCGAACACCGGGGAGCTGTTTTTT. The V and J genes are TRBV18 and TRBJ2-2, with D possibly being TRBD1 (6 bases). Germline values: CDR1 KGHSH, CDR2 LQKENI. The CDR3 length is 15 residues. Between the trimmed V and J ends, which lost 8 bases and 0 bases, there was a span of 13 bases.

The chain joins TRBV7-8 to TRBJ2-1; D is perhaps TRBD2 (5 bases). The germline gives CDR1 SGHVS, CDR2 FQNEAQ. The CDR3 loop spans 17 amino acids. The ends were cut back, 7 bases at V and 1 base at J, with 20 bases in the middle. CDR3 sequence: CASTPSGGLESYNEQFF. DNA of the CDR3: TGTGCCAGCACCCCCTCCGGCGGGCTTGAATCCTACAATGAGCAGTTCTTC.

The chain joins TRBV7-8 to TRBJ2-2; D unclear. Trimming removed 0 bases from V and 2 bases from J, with 10 bases in between. Germline loops: CDR1 SGHVS, CDR2 FQNEAQ. This CDR3 spans 16 amino acids. CDR3 residues: CASSLARHFNTGELFF. The CDR3 nucleotides read TGTGCCAGCAGCTTAGCGCGGCATTTCAACACCGGGGAGCTGTTTTTT.

This clonotype was detected a few times. This chain connects TRBV20-1 to TRBJ2-5, with D possibly TRBD2 on 5 matching bases. CDR1 DFQATT and CDR2 SNEGSKA come from the germline V gene (reference sequence). With 3 bases removed from V and 1 base from J, the gap between germline ends came to 12 bases. This CDR3 spans 14 amino acids. Here the CDR3 reads CSARHWTPQETQYF. The DNA for the CDR3 is TGCAGTGCTAGGCACTGGACTCCCCAAGAGACCCAGTACTTC.

The V call is TRBV9, the J call TRBJ2-2, with a tentative D call TRBD1 (5 bases). There are 17 residues in the CDR3. Trimming left V 0 bases short and J 0 bases short, with 12 bases between. CDR1 and CDR2 (germline): SGDLS, YYNGEE. The CDR3 is CASSVVAGWPNTGELFF. For the CDR3, the DNA is TGTGCCAGCAGCGTAGTGGCAGGGTGGCCGAACACCGGGGAGCTGTTTTTT.

The chain has TRBV4-3 and TRBJ2-2; D may be TRBD2 (5 bases). Trimming cost V 0 bases and J 5 bases, with 13 bases left between them. CDR1 and CDR2 (germline): LGHNA, YSLEER. The CDR3 is 16 residues long. The CDR3 DNA is TGCGCCAGCAGCCAAGAGGCGAGTCCGGGAACCGGGGAGCTGTTTTTT. Translation: CASSQEASPGTGELFF.

The chain recombines TRBV3-1 with TRBJ2-3, with D hard to call. From germline, CDR1 is LGHDT and CDR2 YNNKEL (reference sequence). The CDR3 is made up of 15 amino acids. Trimming cost V 4 bases and J 0 bases, with 11 bases left between them. CDR3 region: CASSLLPTSTDTQYF. The CDR3 bases are TGTGCCAGCAGCCTTCTCCCGACTAGCACAGATACGCAGTATTTT.

This clonotype appeared many times. The rearrangement links TRBV20-1 to TRBJ1-1; unclear D gene. Germline V gives CDR1 DFQATT, CDR2 SNEGSKA (reference sequence). The V end was cut by 3 bases, the J end by 0 bases, with 5 bases between. The CDR3 is 12 residues long. CDR3 in DNA: TGCAGTGCTAGCCGGGTGAACACTGAAGCTTTCTTT. Residues: CSASRVNTEAFF.

The rearrangement uses TRBV24-1 and TRBJ2-3; D is undetermined. Trimming took 4 bases from V and 6 from J, leaving 10 bases between them. The CDR3 extends over 13 amino acids. Looked up from germline, CDR1 is KGHDR and CDR2 is SFDVKD. The CDR3 bases are TGTGCCACCAGTGAACCGGTGAAGGATACGCAGTATTTT. Translation: CATSEPVKDTQYF.

This clonotype was picked up a small number of times. This chain links TRBV5-1 with TRBJ2-5; TRBD1 or TRBD2 may be the D gene (5 bases each). Germline CDR1 and CDR2: SGHRS and YFSETQ. The CDR3 runs to 14 residues. The V end lost 4 bases, the J end lost 4 bases, and 14 bases lay between the germline ends. The CDR3 reads CASSIGTAGETQYF. For the CDR3, the DNA is TGCGCCAGCAGCATTGGGACGGCTGGAGAGACCCAGTACTTC.

The sample holds many counts of this clonotype. V gene TRBV12-3 or TRBV12-4 combines with J gene TRBJ1-6; TRBD1 might be the D (5 bases). The V and J ends lost 3 bases and 0 bases respectively, with 9 bases between them. The CDR3 covers 16 residues. In DNA, the CDR3 is TGTGCCAGCAGTTTTGTGGGGACCTCCTATAATTCACCCCTCCACTTT. Translated: CASSFVGTSYNSPLHF.

The V call is TRBV5-8, the J call TRBJ1-1; 8 bases are a match to TRBD1. V was pared by 3 bases and J by 3 bases, with 4 bases of the junction left unmatched. Germline V gene lookup returns CDR1 SGHTS and CDR2 YDEGEE. The CDR3 has 14 amino acids. CDR3 loop: CASSYRGAYTEAFF. The DNA of the CDR3 is TGTGCCAGCAGCTACAGGGGGGCGTACACTGAAGCTTTCTTT.

V and J are TRBV20-1 and TRBJ1-5; 7 nucleotides agree with TRBD1. The CDR3 has 14 residues. Trimming at V came to 4 bases and at J to 1 base, leaving 4 bases not matched to a gene. CDR1 and CDR2 (germline): DFQATT, SNEGSKA (reference sequence). The DNA of the CDR3 is TGCAGTGCTACAGGGGGTTGGAGCAATCAGCCCCAGCATTTT. This gives the protein CSATGGWSNQPQHF.

The genes are TRBV20-1 and TRBJ2-5, with TRBD1 identical over 7 bases. The junction had 13 bases not matched to a gene; V was cut back by 2 bases and J by 4 bases. Germline V gene lookup returns CDR1 DFQATT and CDR2 SNEGSKA (reference sequence). The CDR3 sequence is 16 residues long. The CDR3 nucleotides read TGCAGTGCTAGACGAACCGGGACAGCGCAGGGAGAGACCCAGTACTTC. It is translated as CSARRTGTAQGETQYF.

This chain joins TRBV5-6 and TRBJ1-2; TRBD1 matches 7 bases. Trimming at V came to 4 bases and at J to 0 bases, leaving 12 bases not matched to a gene. The CDR3 runs 17 residues. Germline-derived CDR1 and CDR2 are SGHDT and YYEEEE. CDR3 region: CASSRRTGLYANYGYTF. As DNA, the CDR3 is TGTGCCAGCAGCCGGAGGACAGGACTTTATGCTAACTATGGCTACACCTTC.

This chain uses TRBV6-5 with TRBJ2-4; D may be TRBD1 (6 bases). Between the trimmed V and J ends, which lost 0 bases and 6 bases, there was a span of 9 bases. Germline CDR1 and CDR2: MNHEY and SVGAGI. The CDR3 totals 14 residues. Here the CDR3 reads CASSYSGQRNIQYF. The CDR3 region has the DNA TGTGCCAGCAGTTACTCGGGACAAAGAAACATTCAGTACTTC.

This sequence joins TRBV4-3 and TRBJ1-5; D may be TRBD1 (5 bases). V lost 1 base and J lost 8, with 18 bases in between. Germline CDR1 and CDR2: LGHNA and YSLEER. This CDR3 is built from 16 residues. The CDR3: CASSQGGGLALEPQHF. As DNA, the CDR3 is TGCGCCAGCAGCCAAGGTGGGGGACTAGCCTTGGAGCCCCAGCATTTT.

This clonotype has at least ten counts. The chain links TRBV20-1 to TRBJ2-1; 7 nucleotides line up with TRBD1. The CDR3 has 14 residues. The junction had 9 bases not matched to a gene; V was cut back by 4 bases and J by 6 bases. In germline, CDR1 is DFQATT, CDR2 SNEGSKA (reference sequence). The CDR3 DNA sequence: TGCAGTGCTATGACAGGGAGTAATCGCAATGAGCAGTTCTTC. Amino acids: CSAMTGSNRNEQFF.